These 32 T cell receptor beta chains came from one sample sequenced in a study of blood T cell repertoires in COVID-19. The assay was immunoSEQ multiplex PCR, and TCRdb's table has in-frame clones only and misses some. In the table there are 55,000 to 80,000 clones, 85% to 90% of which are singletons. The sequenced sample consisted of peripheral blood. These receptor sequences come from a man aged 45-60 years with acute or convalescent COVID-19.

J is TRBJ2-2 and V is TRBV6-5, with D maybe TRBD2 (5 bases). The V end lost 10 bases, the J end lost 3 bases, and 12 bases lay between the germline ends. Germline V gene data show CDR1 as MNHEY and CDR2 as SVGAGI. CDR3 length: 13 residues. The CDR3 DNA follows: TGTGCCACCCGAGAGGGCTACACCGGGGAGCTGTTTTTT. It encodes CATREGYTGELFF.

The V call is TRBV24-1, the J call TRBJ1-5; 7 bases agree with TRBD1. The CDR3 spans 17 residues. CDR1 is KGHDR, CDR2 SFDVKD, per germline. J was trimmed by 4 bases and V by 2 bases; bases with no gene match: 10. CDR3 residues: CATSDSKTDRKNQPQHF. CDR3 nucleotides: TGTGCCACCAGTGATTCAAAGACGGACAGGAAAAATCAGCCCCAGCATTTT.

CDR3 amino acids: CASSLIAGHTEAFF. The CDR3 DNA sequence: TGTGCCAGCAGCTTAATAGCGGGACACACTGAAGCTTTCTTT. The chain employs TRBV7-9 and TRBJ1-1; weak D call: TRBD1 (5 bases). V was shortened by 2 bases and J by 3 bases, with 10 bases between the two germline ends. Germline CDR1 SEHNR, CDR2 FQNEAQ (reference sequence). The CDR3 runs 14 residues.

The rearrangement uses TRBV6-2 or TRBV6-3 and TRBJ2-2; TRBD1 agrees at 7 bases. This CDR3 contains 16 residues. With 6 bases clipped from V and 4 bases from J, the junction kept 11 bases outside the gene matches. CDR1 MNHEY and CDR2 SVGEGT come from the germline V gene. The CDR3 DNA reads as TGTGCCAGCAGCCCAACCGGGACAGTTTTCACCGGGGAGCTGTTTTTT. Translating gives CASSPTGTVFTGELFF.

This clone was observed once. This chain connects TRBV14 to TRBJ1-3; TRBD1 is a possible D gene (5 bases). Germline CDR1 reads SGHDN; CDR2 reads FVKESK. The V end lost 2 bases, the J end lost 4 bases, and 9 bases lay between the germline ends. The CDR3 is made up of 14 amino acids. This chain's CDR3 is CASSQQGGGNTIYF. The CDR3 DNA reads TGTGCCAGCAGCCAACAGGGAGGAGGAAACACCATATATTTT.

The CDR3 DNA reads as TGCGCCAGCAGCCATATAGCGGACGCCGGGGAGCTGTTTTTT. Protein sequence: CASSHIADAGELFF. V and J are TRBV4-1 and TRBJ2-2; D is possibly TRBD2 (6 bases). The germline gives CDR1 MGHRA, CDR2 YSYEKL. Trimming pared 3 bases from V and 6 bases from J, leaving 11 bases between. The CDR3 is 14 residues long.

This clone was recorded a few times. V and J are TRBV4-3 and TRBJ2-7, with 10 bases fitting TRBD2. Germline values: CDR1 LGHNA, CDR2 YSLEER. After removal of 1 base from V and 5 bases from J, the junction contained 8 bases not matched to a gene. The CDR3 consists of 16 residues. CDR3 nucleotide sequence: TGCGCCAGCAGCCAAGGAGTGCTAGCGGGAGAAAACGAGCAGTACTTC. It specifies CASSQGVLAGENEQYF.

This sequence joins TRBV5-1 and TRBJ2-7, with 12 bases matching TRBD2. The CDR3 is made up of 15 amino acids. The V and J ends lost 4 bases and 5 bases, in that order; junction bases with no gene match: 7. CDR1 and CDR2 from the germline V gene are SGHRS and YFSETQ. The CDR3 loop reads CASSPLTSGSHEQYF. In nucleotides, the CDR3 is TGCGCCAGCAGCCCCTTGACTAGCGGGAGCCACGAGCAGTACTTC.

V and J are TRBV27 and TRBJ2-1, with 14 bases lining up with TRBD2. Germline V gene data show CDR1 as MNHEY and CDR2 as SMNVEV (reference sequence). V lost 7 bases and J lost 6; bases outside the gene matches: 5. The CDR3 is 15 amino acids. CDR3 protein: CASTDGTSGSNEQFF. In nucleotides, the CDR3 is TGTGCCAGCACCGACGGGACTAGCGGGAGCAATGAGCAGTTCTTC.

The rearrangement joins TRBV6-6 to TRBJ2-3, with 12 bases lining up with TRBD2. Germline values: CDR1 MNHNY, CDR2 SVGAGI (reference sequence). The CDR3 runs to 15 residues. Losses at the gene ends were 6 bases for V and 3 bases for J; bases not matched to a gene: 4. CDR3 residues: CASRETSGRTDTQYF. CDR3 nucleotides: TGTGCCAGCAGAGAGACTAGCGGGAGAACAGATACGCAGTATTTT.

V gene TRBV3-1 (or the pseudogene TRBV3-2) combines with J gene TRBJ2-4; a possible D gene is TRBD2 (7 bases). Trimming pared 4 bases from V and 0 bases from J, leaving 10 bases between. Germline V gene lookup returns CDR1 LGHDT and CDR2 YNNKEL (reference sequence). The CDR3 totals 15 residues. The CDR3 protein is CASSRGGLAKNIQYF. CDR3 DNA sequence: TGTGCCAGCAGCCGGGGGGGGCTAGCCAAAAACATTCAGTACTTC.

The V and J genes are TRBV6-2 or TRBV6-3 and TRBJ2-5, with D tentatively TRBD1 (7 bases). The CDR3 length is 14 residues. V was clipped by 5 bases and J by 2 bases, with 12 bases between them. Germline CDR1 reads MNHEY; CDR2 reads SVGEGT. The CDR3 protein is CASSGGTAQETQYF. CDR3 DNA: TGTGCCAGCAGTGGGGGGACAGCGCAAGAGACCCAGTACTTC.

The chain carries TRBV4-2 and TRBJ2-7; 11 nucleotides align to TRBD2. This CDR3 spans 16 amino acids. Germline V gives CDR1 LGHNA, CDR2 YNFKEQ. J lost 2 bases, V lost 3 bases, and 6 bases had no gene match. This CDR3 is CASSHLGTSGTYEQYF. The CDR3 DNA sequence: TGTGCCAGCAGCCATCTAGGGACTAGCGGAACCTACGAGCAGTACTTC.

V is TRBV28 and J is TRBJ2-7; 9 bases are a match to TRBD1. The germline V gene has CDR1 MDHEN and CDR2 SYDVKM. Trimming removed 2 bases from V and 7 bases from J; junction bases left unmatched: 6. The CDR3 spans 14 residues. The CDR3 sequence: CASSLGDRAKEQYF. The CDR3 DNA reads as TGTGCCAGCAGTTTAGGGGACAGGGCGAAAGAGCAGTACTTC.

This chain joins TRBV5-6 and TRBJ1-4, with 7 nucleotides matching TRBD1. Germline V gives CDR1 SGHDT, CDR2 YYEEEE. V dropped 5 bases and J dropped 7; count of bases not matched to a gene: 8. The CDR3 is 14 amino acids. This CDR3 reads CASSKTGSGEKLFF. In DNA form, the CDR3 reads TGTGCCAGCAGTAAGACAGGGAGTGGTGAAAAACTGTTTTTT.

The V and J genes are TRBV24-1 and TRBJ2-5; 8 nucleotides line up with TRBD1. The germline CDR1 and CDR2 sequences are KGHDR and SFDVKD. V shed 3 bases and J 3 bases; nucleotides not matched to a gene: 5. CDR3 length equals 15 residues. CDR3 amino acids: CATSDPRQGKETQYF. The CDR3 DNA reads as TGTGCCACCAGTGATCCTCGACAGGGGAAAGAGACCCAGTACTTC.

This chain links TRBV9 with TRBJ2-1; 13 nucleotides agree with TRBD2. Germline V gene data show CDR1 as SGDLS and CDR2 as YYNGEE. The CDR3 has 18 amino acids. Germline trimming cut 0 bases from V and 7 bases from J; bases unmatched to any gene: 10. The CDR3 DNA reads TGTGCCAGCAGCGTAGCGACGGGACTAGCGGGGACTCAGAATGAGCAGTTCTTC. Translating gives CASSVATGLAGTQNEQFF.

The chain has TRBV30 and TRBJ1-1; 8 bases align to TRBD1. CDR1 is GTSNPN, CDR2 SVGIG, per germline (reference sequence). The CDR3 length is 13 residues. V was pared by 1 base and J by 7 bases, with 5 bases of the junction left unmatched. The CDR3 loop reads CAWSALDRVEAFF. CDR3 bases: TGTGCCTGGAGTGCTCTGGACAGGGTTGAAGCTTTCTTT.

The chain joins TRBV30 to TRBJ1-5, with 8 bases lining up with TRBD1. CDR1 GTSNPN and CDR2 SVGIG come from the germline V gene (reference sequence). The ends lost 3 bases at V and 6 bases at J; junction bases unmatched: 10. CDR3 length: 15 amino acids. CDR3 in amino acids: CAWRGRSTGGQPQHF. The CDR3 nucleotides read TGTGCCTGGAGAGGACGGTCCACAGGGGGTCAGCCCCAGCATTTT.

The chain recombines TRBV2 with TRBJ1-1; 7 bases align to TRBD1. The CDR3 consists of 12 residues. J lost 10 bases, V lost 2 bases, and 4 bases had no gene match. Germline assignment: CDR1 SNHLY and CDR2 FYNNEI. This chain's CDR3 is CASSEQGVGAFF. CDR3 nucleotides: TGTGCCAGCAGTGAACAGGGGGTAGGAGCTTTCTTT.

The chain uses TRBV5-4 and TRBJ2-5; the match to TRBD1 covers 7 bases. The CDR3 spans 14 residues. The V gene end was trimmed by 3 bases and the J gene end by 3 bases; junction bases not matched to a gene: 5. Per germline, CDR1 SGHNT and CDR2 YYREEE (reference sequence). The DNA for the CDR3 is TGTGCCAGCAGCTACCACGGGACAGAAGAGACCCAGTACTTC. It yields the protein CASSYHGTEETQYF.

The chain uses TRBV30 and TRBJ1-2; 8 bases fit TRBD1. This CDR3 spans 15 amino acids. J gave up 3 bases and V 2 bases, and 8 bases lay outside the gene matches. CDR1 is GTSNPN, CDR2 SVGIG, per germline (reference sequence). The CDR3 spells CAWSLKTGAYYGYTF. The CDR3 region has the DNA TGTGCCTGGAGTCTGAAGACAGGGGCCTACTATGGCTACACCTTC.

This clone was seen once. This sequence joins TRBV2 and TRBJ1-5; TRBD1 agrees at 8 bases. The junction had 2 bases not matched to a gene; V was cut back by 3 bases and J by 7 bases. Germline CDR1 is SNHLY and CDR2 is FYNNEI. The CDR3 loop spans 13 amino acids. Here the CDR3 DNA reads TGTGCCAGCAGTGAGGACAGGGAACAGCCCCAGCATTTT. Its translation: CASSEDREQPQHF.

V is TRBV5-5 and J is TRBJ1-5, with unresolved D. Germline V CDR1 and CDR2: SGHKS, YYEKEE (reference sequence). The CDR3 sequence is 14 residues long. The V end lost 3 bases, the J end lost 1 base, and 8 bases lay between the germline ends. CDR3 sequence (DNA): TGTGCCAGCAGCTCCCTCCCGAGCAATCAGCCCCAGCATTTT. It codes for CASSSLPSNQPQHF. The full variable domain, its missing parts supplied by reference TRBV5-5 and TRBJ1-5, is DAGVTQSPTHLIKTRGQQVTLRCSPISGHKSVSWYQQVLGQGPQFIFQYYEKEERGRGNFPDRFSARQFPNYSSELNVNALLLGDSALYLCASSSLPSNQPQHFGDGTRLSIL.

The CDR3 is CASNSLRTDTQYF. The CDR3 nucleotides read TGTGCCAGCAACTCGCTTCGCACAGATACGCAGTATTTT. This chain uses TRBV2 with TRBJ2-3; D is undetermined. Germline V gene data show CDR1 as SNHLY and CDR2 as FYNNEI. V was clipped by 7 bases and J by 1 base, with 9 bases between them. The CDR3 covers 13 residues.

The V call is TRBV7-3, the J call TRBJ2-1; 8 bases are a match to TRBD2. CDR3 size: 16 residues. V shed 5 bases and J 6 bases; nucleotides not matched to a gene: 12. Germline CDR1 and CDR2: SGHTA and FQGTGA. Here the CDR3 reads CASSPGGGRPLNEQFF. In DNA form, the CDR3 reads TGTGCCAGCAGCCCCGGGGGCGGGAGGCCTCTCAATGAGCAGTTCTTC.

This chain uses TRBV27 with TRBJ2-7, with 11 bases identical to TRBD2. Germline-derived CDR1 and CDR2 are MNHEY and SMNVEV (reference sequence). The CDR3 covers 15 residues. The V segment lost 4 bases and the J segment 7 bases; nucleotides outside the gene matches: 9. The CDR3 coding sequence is TGTGCCAGCAGTTCCCTAGCGGGAGGAGGTAGGGAGCAGTACGTC. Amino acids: CASSSLAGGGREQYV.

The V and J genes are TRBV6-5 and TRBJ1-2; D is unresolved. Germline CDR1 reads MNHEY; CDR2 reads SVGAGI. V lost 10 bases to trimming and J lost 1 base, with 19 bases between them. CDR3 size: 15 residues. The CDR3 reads CATKPQAQLNYGYTF. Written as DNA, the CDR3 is TGTGCCACCAAACCCCAGGCCCAGCTTAACTATGGCTACACCTTC.

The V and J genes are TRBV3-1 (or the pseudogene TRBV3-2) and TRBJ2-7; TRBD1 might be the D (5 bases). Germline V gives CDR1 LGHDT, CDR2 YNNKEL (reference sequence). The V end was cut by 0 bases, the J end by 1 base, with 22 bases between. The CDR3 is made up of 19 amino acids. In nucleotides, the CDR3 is TGTGCCAGCAGCCAAGATAAGTTAACACTTACAGGCCTGTCCTACGAGCAGTACTTC. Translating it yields CASSQDKLTLTGLSYEQYF.

The CDR3 DNA sequence: TGTGCCAGTAGTAGCCACGGTTTGTGGAGGACTACCCTCTCTGGGGCCAACGTCCTGACTTTC. Its translation: CASSSHGLWRTTLSGANVLTF. This sequence joins TRBV19 and TRBJ2-6; D might be TRBD2 (6 bases). The CDR3 is 21 amino acids. Per germline, CDR1 LNHDA and CDR2 SQIVND (reference sequence). V was shortened by 4 bases and J by 0 bases, with 25 bases between the two germline ends.

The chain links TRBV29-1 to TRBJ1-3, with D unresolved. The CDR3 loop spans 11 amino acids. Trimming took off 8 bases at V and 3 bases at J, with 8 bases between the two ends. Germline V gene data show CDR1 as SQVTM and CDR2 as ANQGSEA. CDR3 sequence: CSTRSGNTIYF. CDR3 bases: TGCAGCACCCGCAGTGGAAACACCATATATTTT. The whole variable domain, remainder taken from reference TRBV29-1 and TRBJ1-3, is SAVISQKPSRDICQRGTSLTIQCQVDSQVTMMFWYRQQPGQSLTLIATANQGSEATYESGFVIDKFPISRPNLTFSTLTVSNMSPEDSSIYLCSTRSGNTIYFGEGSWLTVV.

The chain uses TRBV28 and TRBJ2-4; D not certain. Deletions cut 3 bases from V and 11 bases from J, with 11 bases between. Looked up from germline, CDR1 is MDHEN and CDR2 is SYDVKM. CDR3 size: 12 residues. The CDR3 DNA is TGTGCCAGCAGTTTTCCCCGAACTCTTCAGTACTTC. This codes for CASSFPRTLQYF. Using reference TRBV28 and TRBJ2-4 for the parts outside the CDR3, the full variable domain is DVKVTQSSRYLVKRTGEKVFLECVQDMDHENMFWYRQDPGLGLRLIYFSYDVKMKEKGDIPEGYSVSREKKERFSLILESASTNQTSMYLCASSFPRTLQYFGAGTRLSVL.